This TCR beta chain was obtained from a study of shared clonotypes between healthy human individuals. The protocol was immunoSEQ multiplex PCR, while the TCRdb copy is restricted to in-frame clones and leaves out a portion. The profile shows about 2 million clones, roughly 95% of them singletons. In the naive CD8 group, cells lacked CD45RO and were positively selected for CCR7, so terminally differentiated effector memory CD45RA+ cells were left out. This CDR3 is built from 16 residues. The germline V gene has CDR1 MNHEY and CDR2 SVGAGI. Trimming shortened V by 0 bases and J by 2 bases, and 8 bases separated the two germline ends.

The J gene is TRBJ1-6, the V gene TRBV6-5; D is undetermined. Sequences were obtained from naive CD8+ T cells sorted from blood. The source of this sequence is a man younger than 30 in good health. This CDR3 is CASSYSRGAYNSPLHF. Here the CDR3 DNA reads TGTGCCAGCAGTTACTCGCGAGGAGCCTATAATTCACCCCTCCACTTT.